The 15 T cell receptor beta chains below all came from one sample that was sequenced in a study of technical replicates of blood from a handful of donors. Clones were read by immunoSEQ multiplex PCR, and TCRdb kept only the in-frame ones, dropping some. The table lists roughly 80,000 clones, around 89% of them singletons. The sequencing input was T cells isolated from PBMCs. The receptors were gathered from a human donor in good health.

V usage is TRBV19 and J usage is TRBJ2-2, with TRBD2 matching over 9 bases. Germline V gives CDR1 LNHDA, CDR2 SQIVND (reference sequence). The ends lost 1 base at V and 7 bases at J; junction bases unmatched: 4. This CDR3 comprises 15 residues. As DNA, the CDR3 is TGTGCCAGTAGTATAGGGACTAGCGTTAACGGGGAGCTGTTTTTT. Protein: CASSIGTSVNGELFF.

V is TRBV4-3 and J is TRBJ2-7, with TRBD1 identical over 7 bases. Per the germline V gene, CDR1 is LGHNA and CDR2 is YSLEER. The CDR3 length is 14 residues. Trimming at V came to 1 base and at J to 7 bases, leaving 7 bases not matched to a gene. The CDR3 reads CASSQVETGLEQYF. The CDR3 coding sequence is TGCGCCAGCAGCCAAGTAGAGACAGGGCTGGAGCAGTACTTC.

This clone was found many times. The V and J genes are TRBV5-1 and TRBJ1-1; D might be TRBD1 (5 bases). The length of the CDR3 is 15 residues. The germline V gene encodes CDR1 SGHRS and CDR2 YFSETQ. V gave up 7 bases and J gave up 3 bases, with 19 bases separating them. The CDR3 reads CASLEGLGLDTEAFF. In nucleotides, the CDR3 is TGCGCCAGCCTGGAGGGTCTGGGGCTTGACACTGAAGCTTTCTTT.

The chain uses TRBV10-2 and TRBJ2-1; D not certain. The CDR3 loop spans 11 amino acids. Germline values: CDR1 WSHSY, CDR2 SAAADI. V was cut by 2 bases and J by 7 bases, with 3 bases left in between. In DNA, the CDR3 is TGCGCCAGCAGTGAGCTAAATGAGCAGTTCTTC. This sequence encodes CASSELNEQFF.

CDR3 region: CASSTPPGQGYNEQFF. For the CDR3, the DNA is TGTGCCAGCAGCACACCGCCGGGACAGGGGTACAATGAGCAGTTCTTC. The chain is built from TRBV7-3 and TRBJ2-1; 10 nucleotides agree with TRBD1. Germline V gene data show CDR1 as SGHTA and CDR2 as FQGTGA. The CDR3 is made up of 16 amino acids. The junction had 8 bases not matched to a gene; V was cut back by 5 bases and J by 4 bases.

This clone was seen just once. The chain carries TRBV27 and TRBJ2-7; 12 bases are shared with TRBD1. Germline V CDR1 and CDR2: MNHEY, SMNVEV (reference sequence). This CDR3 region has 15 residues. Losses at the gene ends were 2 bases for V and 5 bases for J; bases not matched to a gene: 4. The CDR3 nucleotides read TGTGCCAGCAGTTTAGTCGGGACAGGGGGCAACGAGCAGTACTTC. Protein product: CASSLVGTGGNEQYF.

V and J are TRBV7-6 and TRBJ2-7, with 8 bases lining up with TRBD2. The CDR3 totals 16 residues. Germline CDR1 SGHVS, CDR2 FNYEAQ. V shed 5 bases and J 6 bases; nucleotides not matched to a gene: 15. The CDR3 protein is CASSLQPGLDSSEQYF. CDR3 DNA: TGTGCCAGCAGCCTCCAACCGGGACTAGACTCGTCCGAGCAGTACTTC.

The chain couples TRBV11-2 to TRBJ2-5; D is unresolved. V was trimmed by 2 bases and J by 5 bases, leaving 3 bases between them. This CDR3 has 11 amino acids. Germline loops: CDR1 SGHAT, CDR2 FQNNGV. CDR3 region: CASSLSETQYF. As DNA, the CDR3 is TGTGCCAGCAGCTTAAGCGAGACCCAGTACTTC.

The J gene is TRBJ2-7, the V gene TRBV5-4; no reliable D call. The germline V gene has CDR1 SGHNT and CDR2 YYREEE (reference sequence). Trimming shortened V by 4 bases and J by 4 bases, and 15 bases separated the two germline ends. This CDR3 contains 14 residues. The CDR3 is CASSRAPTRYEQYF. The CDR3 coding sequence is TGTGCCAGCAGCCGTGCCCCGACCAGGTACGAGCAGTACTTC.

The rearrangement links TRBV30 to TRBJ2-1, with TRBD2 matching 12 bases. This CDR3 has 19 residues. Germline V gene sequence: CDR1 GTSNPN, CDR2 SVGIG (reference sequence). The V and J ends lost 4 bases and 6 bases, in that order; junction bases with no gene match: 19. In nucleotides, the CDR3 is TGTGCCTGGACCAGTAGGACTAGCGGGAAGGTGTCGTTCCGCAATGAGCAGTTCTTC. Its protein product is CAWTSRTSGKVSFRNEQFF.

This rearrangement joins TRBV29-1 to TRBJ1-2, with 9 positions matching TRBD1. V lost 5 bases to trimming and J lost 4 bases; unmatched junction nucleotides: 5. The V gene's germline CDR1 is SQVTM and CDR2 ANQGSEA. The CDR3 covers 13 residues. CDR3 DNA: TGCAGCGTTAGGGGACAGGGCAGCTATGGCTACACCTTC. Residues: CSVRGQGSYGYTF.

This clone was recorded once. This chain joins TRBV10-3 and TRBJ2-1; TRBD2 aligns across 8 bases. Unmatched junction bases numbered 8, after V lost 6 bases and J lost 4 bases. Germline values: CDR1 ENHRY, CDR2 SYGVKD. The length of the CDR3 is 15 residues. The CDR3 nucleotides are TGTGCCATCAGGGACGGGACTAGTTCTTACAATGAGCAGTTCTTC. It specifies CAIRDGTSSYNEQFF.

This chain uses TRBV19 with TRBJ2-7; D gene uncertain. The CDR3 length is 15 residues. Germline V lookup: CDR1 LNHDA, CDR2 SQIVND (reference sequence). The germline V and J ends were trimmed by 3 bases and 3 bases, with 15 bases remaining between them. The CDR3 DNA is TGTGCCAGTAGTATCTTTGGCGGCAGCTACTACGAGCAGTACTTC. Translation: CASSIFGGSYYEQYF. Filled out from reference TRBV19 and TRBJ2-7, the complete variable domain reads DGGITQSPKYLFRKEGQNVTLSCEQNLNHDAMYWYRQDPGQGLRLIYYSQIVNDFQKGDIAEGYSVSREKKESFPLTVTSAQKNPTAFYLCASSIFGGSYYEQYFGPGTRLTVT.

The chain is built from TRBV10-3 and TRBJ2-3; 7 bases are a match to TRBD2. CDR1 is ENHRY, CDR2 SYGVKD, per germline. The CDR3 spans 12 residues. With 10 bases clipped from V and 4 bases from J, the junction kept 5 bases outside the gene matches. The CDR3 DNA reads TGTGCCACTCGGACTAGTTCAGATACGCAGTATTTT. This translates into CATRTSSDTQYF.

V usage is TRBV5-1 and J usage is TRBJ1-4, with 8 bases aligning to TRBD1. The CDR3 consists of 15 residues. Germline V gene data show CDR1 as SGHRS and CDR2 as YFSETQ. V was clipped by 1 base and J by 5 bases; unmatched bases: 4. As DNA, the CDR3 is TGCGCCAGCAGCTTGTCCCAGGGGGCGAATGAAAAACTGTTTTTT. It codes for CASSLSQGANEKLFF.